The T cell receptor (beta chain) described here comes from a study of T cell repertoires in cytomegalovirus infection. Study-level background: Public TCR beta signatures were indicative of both CMV infection and a matching HLA type.

The CDR3 contains 16 residues. Germline V lookup: CDR1 SGHNT, CDR2 YYREEE (reference sequence). With V trimmed by 4 bases and J by 1 base, 10 bases remained unmatched. TCRdb re-analysed the reads in MiXCR, keeping a single row per CDR3 protein. The table records approximately 500,000 distinct CDR3 sequences, 16% of them present only once. The V gene is TRBV5-4, the J gene TRBJ2-7, with TRBD1 matching 8 bases. The clonotype comes from a human donor in good health (CMV status not recorded). Some clones in this sample may be carry-over from other donors' samples. Sequenced material: CD8+ T cells from PBMCs. CDR3: CASSPGQGISSYEQYF. For the CDR3, the DNA is TGTGCCAGCAGCCCCGGACAGGGCATCTCGTCCTACGAGCAGTACTTC.